The sample holds a few counts of the clone carrying this T cell receptor beta chain. The table came from immunoSEQ multiplex PCR; TCRdb's copy has only in-frame clones and leaves some out. The sample consists of just over 300,000 clones, around 90% of them appearing once. These data come from a study of blood T cell repertoires in COVID-19. Whole-study context: Samples representing acute and convalescent COVID-19 were sourced from the United States, Italy and Spain.

Study members were between roughly 18 and 89 years old and lived in roughly 24 US regions. The sample taken for sequencing was PBMCs or T cells enriched from blood (not recorded which). The TCR sequence derives from a woman aged 18-30 years with acute COVID-19.

The CDR3 coding sequence is TGTGCCAGCTCGATGACTAGCGGGAGTTGGGCAGATACGCAGTATTTT. It codes for CASSMTSGSWADTQYF. The genes are TRBV2 and TRBJ2-3, with 12 bases that match TRBD2. The trim removed 8 bases at V and 4 bases at J, leaving 10 bases unmatched. The CDR3 runs to 16 residues. Germline V gives CDR1 SNHLY, CDR2 FYNNEI.